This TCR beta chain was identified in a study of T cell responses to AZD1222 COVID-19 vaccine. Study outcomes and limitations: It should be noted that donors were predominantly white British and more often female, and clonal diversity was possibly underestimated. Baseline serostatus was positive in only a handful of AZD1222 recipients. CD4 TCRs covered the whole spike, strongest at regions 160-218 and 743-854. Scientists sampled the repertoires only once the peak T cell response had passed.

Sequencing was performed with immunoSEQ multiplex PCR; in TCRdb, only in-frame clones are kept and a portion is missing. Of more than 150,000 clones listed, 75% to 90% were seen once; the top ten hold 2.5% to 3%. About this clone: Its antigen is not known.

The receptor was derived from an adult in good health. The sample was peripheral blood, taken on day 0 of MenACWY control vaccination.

The CDR3 nucleotides are TGTGCCAGCAGCGCCCGACAGGGCATGTACGAGCAGTACTTC. Protein sequence: CASSARQGMYEQYF. This chain uses TRBV7-2 with TRBJ2-7; TRBD1 agrees at 7 bases. The CDR3 covers 14 residues. Germline V gene lookup returns CDR1 SGHTA and CDR2 FQGNSA. J lost 4 bases, V lost 5 bases, and 8 bases had no gene match.